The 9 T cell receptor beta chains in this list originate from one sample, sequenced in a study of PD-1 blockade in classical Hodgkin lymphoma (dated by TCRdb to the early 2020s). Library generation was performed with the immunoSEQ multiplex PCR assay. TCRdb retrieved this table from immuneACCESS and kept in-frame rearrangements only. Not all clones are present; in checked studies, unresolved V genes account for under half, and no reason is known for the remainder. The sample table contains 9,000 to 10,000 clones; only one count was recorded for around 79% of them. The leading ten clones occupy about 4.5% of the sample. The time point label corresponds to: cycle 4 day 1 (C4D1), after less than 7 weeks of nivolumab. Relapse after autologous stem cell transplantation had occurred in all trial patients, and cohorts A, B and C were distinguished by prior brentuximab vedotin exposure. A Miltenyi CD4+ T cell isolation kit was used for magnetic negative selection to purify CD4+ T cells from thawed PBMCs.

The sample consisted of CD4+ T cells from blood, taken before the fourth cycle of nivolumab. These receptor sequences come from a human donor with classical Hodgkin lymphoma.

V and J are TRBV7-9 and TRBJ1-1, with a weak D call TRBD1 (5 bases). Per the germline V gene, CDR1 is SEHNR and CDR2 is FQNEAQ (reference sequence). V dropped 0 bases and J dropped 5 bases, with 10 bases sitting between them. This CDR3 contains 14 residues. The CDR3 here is CASSLAGGHTEAFF. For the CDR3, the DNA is TGTGCCAGCAGCTTAGCGGGAGGACATACTGAAGCTTTCTTT.

CDR3 loop: CASSPPRPGTEAFF. In DNA, the CDR3 is TGTGCCAGCAGCCCCCCCCGACCTGGCACTGAAGCTTTCTTT. This chain links TRBV7-2 with TRBJ1-1; no firm D call. The CDR3 has 14 amino acids. With 5 bases removed from V and 4 bases from J, the gap between germline ends came to 14 bases. Looked up from germline, CDR1 is SGHTA and CDR2 is FQGNSA.

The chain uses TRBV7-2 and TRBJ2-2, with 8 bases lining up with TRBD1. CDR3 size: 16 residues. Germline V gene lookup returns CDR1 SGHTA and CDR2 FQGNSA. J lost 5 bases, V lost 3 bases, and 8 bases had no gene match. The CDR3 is CASSFQGRTGTGELFF. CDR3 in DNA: TGTGCCAGCAGCTTCCAAGGCCGGACAGGGACCGGGGAGCTGTTTTTT.

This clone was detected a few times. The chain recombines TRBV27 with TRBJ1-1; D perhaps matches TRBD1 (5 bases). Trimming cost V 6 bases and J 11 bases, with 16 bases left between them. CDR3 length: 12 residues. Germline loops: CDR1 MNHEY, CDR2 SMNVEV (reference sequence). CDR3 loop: CASRGSTRAAFF. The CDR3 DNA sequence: TGTGCCAGCAGGGGGTCCACCAGGGCCGCTTTCTTT.

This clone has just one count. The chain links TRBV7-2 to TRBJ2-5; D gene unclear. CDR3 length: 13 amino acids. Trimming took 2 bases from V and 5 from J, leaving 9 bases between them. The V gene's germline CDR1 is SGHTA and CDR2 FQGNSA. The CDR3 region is CASSLRVRETQYF. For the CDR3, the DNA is TGTGCCAGCAGCTTAAGGGTTCGGGAGACCCAGTACTTC.

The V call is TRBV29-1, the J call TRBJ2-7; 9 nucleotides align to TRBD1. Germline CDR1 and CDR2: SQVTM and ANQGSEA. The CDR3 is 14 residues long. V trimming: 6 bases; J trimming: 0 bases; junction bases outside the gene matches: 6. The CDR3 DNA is TGCAGCGTGCGTCGGGACAGGGACTCCTACGAGCAGTACTTC. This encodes CSVRRDRDSYEQYF.

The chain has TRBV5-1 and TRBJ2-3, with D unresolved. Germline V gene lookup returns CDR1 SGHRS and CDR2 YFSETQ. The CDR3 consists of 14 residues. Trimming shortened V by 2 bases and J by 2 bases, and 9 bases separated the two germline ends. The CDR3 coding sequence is TGCGCCAGCAGCTTTGAACAGCTCACAGATACGCAGTATTTT. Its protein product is CASSFEQLTDTQYF.

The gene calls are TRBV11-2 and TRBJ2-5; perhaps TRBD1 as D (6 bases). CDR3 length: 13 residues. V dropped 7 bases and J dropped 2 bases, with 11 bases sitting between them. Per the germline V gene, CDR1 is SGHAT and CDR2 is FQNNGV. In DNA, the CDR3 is TGTGCCAGCAATGTGGGGGCTCAAGAGACCCAGTACTTC. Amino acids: CASNVGAQETQYF.

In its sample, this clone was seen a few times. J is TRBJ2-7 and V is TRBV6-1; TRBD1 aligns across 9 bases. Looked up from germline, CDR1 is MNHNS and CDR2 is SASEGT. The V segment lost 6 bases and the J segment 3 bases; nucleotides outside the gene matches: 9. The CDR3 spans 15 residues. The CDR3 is CASRGGTGPFYEQYV. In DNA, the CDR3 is TGTGCCAGCAGAGGAGGGACAGGGCCATTCTACGAGCAGTACGTC.